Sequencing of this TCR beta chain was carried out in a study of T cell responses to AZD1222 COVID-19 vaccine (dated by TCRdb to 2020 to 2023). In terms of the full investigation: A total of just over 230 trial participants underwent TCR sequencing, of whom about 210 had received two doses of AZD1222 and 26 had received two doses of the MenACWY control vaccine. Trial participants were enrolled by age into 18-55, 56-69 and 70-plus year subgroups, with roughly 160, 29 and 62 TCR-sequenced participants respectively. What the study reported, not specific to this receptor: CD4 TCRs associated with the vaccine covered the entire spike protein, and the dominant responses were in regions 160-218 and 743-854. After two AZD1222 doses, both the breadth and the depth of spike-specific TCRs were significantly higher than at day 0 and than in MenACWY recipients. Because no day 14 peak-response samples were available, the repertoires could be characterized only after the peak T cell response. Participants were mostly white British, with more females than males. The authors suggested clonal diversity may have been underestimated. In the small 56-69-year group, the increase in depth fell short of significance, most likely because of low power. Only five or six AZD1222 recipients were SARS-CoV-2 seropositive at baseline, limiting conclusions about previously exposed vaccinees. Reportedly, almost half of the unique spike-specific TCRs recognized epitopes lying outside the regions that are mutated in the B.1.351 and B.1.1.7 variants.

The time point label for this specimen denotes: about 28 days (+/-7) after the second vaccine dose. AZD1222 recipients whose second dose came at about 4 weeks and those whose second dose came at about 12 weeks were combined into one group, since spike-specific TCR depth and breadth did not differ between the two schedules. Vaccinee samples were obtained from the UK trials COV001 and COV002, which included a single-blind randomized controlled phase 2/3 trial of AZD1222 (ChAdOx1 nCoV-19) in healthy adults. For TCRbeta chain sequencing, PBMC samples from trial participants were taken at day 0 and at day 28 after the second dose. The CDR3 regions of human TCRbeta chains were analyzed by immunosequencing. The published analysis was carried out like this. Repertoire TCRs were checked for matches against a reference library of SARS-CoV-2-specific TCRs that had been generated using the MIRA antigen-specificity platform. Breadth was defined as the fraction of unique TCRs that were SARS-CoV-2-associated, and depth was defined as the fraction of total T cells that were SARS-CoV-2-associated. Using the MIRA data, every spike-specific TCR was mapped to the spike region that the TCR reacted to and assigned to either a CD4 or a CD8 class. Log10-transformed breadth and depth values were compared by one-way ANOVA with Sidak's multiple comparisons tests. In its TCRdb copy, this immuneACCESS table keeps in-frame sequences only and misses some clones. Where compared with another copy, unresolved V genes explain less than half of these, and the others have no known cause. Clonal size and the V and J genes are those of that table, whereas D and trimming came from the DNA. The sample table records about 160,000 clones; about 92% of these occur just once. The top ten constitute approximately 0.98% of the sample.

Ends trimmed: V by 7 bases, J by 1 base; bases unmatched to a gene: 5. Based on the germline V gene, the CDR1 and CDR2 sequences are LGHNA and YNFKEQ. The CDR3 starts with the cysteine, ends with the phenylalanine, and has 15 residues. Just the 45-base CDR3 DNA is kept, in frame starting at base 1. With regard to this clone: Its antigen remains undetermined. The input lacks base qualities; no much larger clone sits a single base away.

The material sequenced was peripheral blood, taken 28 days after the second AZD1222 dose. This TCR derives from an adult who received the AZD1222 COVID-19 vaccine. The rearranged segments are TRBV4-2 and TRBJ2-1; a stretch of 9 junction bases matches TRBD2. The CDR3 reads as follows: CASTRGLASYNEQFF. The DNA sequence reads TGTGCCAGCACAAGGGGACTAGCTTCCTACAATGAGCAGTTCTTC.